A single sample is the source of the 21 T cell receptor beta chains below, sequenced in a study of beta chain features in type 1 diabetes (dated 2018 in TCRdb). Libraries were prepared through the immunoSEQ multiplex PCR assay. The entire isolated RNA was reverse transcribed using the High Capacity cDNA Reverse Transcription Kit, and thus expressed TCRB transcripts were sequenced. This is the immuneACCESS table as TCRdb keeps it, with only in-frame sequences that have V and J called. A part of the clones is gone; compared with another copy, unresolved V genes explain less than half, and the rest is unexplained. The sample contains 200,000 to 250,000 clones, roughly 30% of them found a single time. The biggest ten clones account for around 4% of the sample. Specimen: central memory CD4+ T cells from blood. Every receptor here comes from a young man in good health.

V usage is TRBV7-8 and J usage is TRBJ2-7; 11 positions agree with TRBD2. Unmatched junction bases numbered 7, after V lost 5 bases and J lost 1 base. This CDR3 spans 16 amino acids. Germline assignment: CDR1 SGHVS and CDR2 FQNEAQ. DNA of the CDR3: TGTGCCAGCAGCCCCTACAGACTAGCGGGGTCCTACGAGCAGTACTTC. Protein: CASSPYRLAGSYEQYF.

The chain has TRBV10-3 and TRBJ1-2, with unresolved D. Germline V lookup: CDR1 ENHRY, CDR2 SYGVKD. Trimming stripped 2 bases from V and 5 bases from J, with 12 bases between. The CDR3 spans 14 residues. The CDR3 nucleotides read TGTGCCATCAGTGAGAAGGATAGTACTTATGGCTACACCTTC. The encoded protein is CAISEKDSTYGYTF.

The rearrangement uses TRBV7-9 and TRBJ1-5; D call uncertain. Germline lookup yields CDR1 SEHNR and CDR2 FQNEAQ (reference sequence). V lost 3 bases and J lost 7, with 7 bases in between. The CDR3 has 12 residues. CDR3 in amino acids: CASSFDIQPQHF. In DNA, the CDR3 is TGTGCCAGCAGCTTTGACATCCAGCCCCAGCATTTT.

A word on this clone: The sample carries other DNA sequences with the same CDR3. V usage is TRBV6-1 and J usage is TRBJ1-2, with 8 nucleotides matching TRBD1. V dropped 7 bases and J dropped 5; count of bases not matched to a gene: 6. The CDR3 is 13 amino acids. The germline gives CDR1 MNHNS, CDR2 SASEGT. This chain's CDR3 is CASTLTGEYGYTF. CDR3 sequence (DNA): TGTGCCAGCACCCTGACAGGGGAGTATGGCTACACCTTC.

J is TRBJ2-5 and V is TRBV25-1; D is undetermined. CDR3 length: 13 residues. Trimming removed 6 bases from V and 5 bases from J, with 13 bases in between. Germline loops: CDR1 MGHDK, CDR2 SYGVNS. This CDR3 reads CASSPLDGETQYF. In nucleotides, the CDR3 is TGTGCCAGCAGCCCCCTCGATGGTGAGACCCAGTACTTC. Full variable domain (outside the CDR3, taken from reference TRBV25-1 and TRBJ2-5): EADIYQTPRYLVIGTGKKITLECSQTMGHDKMYWYQQDPGMELHLIHYSYGVNSTEKGDLSSESTVSRIRTEHFPLTLESARPSHTSQYLCASSPLDGETQYFGPGTRLLVL.

V is TRBV10-3 and J is TRBJ2-5, with D possibly TRBD2 on 5 matching bases. This CDR3 spans 15 amino acids. Germline-derived CDR1 and CDR2 are ENHRY and SYGVKD. The V end lost 3 bases, the J end lost 4 bases, and 15 bases lay between the germline ends. For the CDR3, the DNA is TGTGCCATCAGTGAATCCGGCGGGCTCTCAGAGACCCAGTACTTC. Translation gives CAISESGGLSETQYF.

In this sample, this clone turned up a few times. This sequence joins TRBV29-1 and TRBJ2-5, with TRBD2 identical over 13 bases. Germline V gene lookup returns CDR1 SQVTM and CDR2 ANQGSEA. V lost 5 bases and J lost 5; bases outside the gene matches: 5. This CDR3 contains 14 residues. The CDR3, as DNA: TGCAGCGTTAGGACTAGCGGGAGAGGGGAGACCCAGTACTTC. This sequence encodes CSVRTSGRGETQYF. Supplemented by reference TRBV29-1 and TRBJ2-5, the full variable domain reads SAVISQKPSRDICQRGTSLTIQCQVDSQVTMMFWYRQQPGQSLTLIATANQGSEATYESGFVIDKFPISRPNLTFSTLTVSNMSPEDSSIYLCSVRTSGRGETQYFGPGTRLLVL.

DNA of the CDR3: TGTGCCAGCAGTGAAGCAACTCCGGGCGCTGAAGCTTTCTTT. Translating it yields CASSEATPGAEAFF. J is TRBJ1-1 and V is TRBV25-1; D unclear. Trimming cost V 2 bases and J 6 bases, with 13 bases left between them. This CDR3 comprises 14 residues. Germline assignment: CDR1 MGHDK and CDR2 SYGVNS.

The V call is TRBV7-9, the J call TRBJ1-2; D unresolved. The CDR3 is 14 residues long. Germline CDR1 is SEHNR and CDR2 is FQNEAQ (reference sequence). V was cut by 7 bases and J by 4 bases, with 16 bases left in between. CDR3 coding DNA: TGTGCCAGCACCGCCGATCGCTCGGGCTATGGCTACACCTTC. Protein product: CASTADRSGYGYTF. The full variable domain, completed using reference TRBV7-9 and TRBJ1-2, is DTGVSQNPRHKITKRGQNVTFRCDPISEHNRLYWYRQTLGQGPEFLTYFQNEAQLEKSRLLSDRFSAERPKGSFSTLEIQRTEQGDSAMYLCASTADRSGYGYTFGSGTRLTVV.

The sample holds a few counts of this clone. The chain recombines TRBV4-1 with TRBJ2-3; TRBD2 is a possible D gene (6 bases). This CDR3 is 17 amino acids long. Germline V gives CDR1 MGHRA, CDR2 YSYEKL. Trimming took off 0 bases at V and 7 bases at J, with 20 bases between the two ends. The CDR3: CASSQDRAGRTQYTQYF. The CDR3 DNA reads as TGCGCCAGCAGCCAAGATAGGGCAGGGAGGACACAATATACGCAGTATTTT.

CDR3 protein: CAIPPGGSYEQYF. The CDR3 DNA sequence: TGCGCCATTCCACCCGGGGGTTCCTACGAGCAGTACTTC. The V call is TRBV23-1, the J call TRBJ2-7, with D perhaps TRBD2 (6 bases). TRBV23-1 is annotated as an ORF whose role is uncertain. V was clipped by 10 bases and J by 1 base, with 14 bases between them. The CDR3 contains 13 residues.

In this sample, this clone turned up a few times. The chain couples TRBV5-6 to TRBJ1-2; no firm D call. V was pared by 4 bases and J by 3 bases, with 13 bases between. The CDR3 runs to 14 residues. The germline V gene has CDR1 SGHDT and CDR2 YYEEEE. CDR3 in amino acids: CASSLVGSDYGYTF. CDR3 bases: TGTGCCAGCAGCCTCGTGGGTTCTGACTATGGCTACACCTTC.

The chain links TRBV18 to TRBJ2-5; D remains ambiguous. V shed 2 bases and J shed 2 bases, with 6 bases lying between them. The CDR3 sequence is 13 residues long. Germline CDR1 reads KGHSH; CDR2 reads LQKENI. The CDR3 protein is CASSPTGQETQYF. The CDR3, as DNA: TGTGCCAGCTCACCAACTGGACAAGAGACCCAGTACTTC.

This clone was seen only a few times. This chain connects TRBV30 to TRBJ2-7, with 11 bases aligning to TRBD2. The length of the CDR3 is 14 residues. Looked up from germline, CDR1 is GTSNPN and CDR2 is SVGIG (reference sequence). The V gene end was trimmed by 4 bases and the J gene end by 3 bases; junction bases not matched to a gene: 5. The chain's CDR3 is CAWMVAGGHYEQYF. CDR3 sequence (DNA): TGTGCCTGGATGGTAGCGGGGGGGCACTACGAGCAGTACTTC.

This chain connects TRBV29-1 to TRBJ2-7; D perhaps matches TRBD2 (5 bases). The CDR3 totals 11 residues. Germline lookup yields CDR1 SQVTM and CDR2 ANQGSEA. The ends were cut back, 4 bases at V and 2 bases at J, with 6 bases in the middle. The CDR3 spells CSVGTPYEQYF. DNA of the CDR3: TGCAGCGTTGGGACTCCCTACGAGCAGTACTTC.

This clone was detected only a few times. The chain carries TRBV30 and TRBJ2-3; tentatively, D is TRBD1 (6 bases). Germline V gives CDR1 GTSNPN, CDR2 SVGIG (reference sequence). The CDR3 extends over 14 amino acids. Trimming removed 2 bases from V and 5 bases from J, with 14 bases in between. The CDR3 protein is CAWSRGRGEDTQYF. CDR3 in DNA: TGTGCCTGGAGTCGGGGCAGGGGCGAAGATACGCAGTATTTT.

In its sample, this clone was seen a few times. The V gene is TRBV29-1, the J gene TRBJ1-1; D remains unclear. Germline CDR1 and CDR2: SQVTM and ANQGSEA. This CDR3 contains 13 residues. The ends were cut back, 2 bases at V and 5 bases at J, with 12 bases in the middle. The CDR3 DNA sequence: TGCAGCGTTGAATCGACTGGTGGGACTGAAGCTTTCTTT. Translation gives CSVESTGGTEAFF. Using reference TRBV29-1 and TRBJ1-1 for the parts outside the CDR3, the full variable domain is SAVISQKPSRDICQRGTSLTIQCQVDSQVTMMFWYRQQPGQSLTLIATANQGSEATYESGFVIDKFPISRPNLTFSTLTVSNMSPEDSSIYLCSVESTGGTEAFFGQGTRLTVV.

This clone occurred a few times. V and J are TRBV29-1 and TRBJ2-1; 9 bases are a match to TRBD1. This CDR3 region has 12 residues. Per the germline V gene, CDR1 is SQVTM and CDR2 is ANQGSEA. The CDR3 here is CGANRGPNEQFF. CDR3 sequence (DNA): TGCGGAGCGAACAGGGGGCCCAATGAGCAGTTCTTC.

This clone turned up a few times. The genes are TRBV10-3 and TRBJ1-2, with D perhaps TRBD1 (6 bases). Germline CDR1 and CDR2: ENHRY and SYGVKD. Trimming cost V 6 bases and J 1 base, with 15 bases left between them. CDR3 length: 15 residues. CDR3 amino acids: CAISASQGDNYGYTF. CDR3 DNA: TGTGCCATCAGCGCCTCACAGGGTGATAACTATGGCTACACCTTC.

This clone appeared a few times. V usage is TRBV2 and J usage is TRBJ1-5, with 8 bases fitting TRBD1. Losses at the gene ends were 4 bases for V and 1 base for J; bases not matched to a gene: 3. Germline lookup yields CDR1 SNHLY and CDR2 FYNNEI. The CDR3 is 15 amino acids. The CDR3 sequence is CASSGTGLSNQPQHF. Here the CDR3 DNA reads TGTGCCAGCAGTGGGACAGGGTTAAGCAATCAGCCCCAGCATTTT.

The chain joins TRBV19 to TRBJ2-3; possibly TRBD2 for D (6 bases). This CDR3 contains 15 residues. Germline-derived CDR1 and CDR2 are LNHDA and SQIVND (reference sequence). With 3 bases removed from V and 1 base from J, the gap between germline ends came to 11 bases. In nucleotides, the CDR3 is TGTGCCAGTAGTATTGATCAGCGGGGCACAGATACGCAGTATTTT. This translates into CASSIDQRGTDTQYF. The whole variable domain, filled in from reference TRBV19 and TRBJ2-3, reads DGGITQSPKYLFRKEGQNVTLSCEQNLNHDAMYWYRQDPGQGLRLIYYSQIVNDFQKGDIAEGYSVSREKKESFPLTVTSAQKNPTAFYLCASSIDQRGTDTQYFGPGTRLTVL.